The next 3 T cell receptor beta chains were all read from a single sample in a study of molecular identifiers for immune sequencing clone quantification. TCRdb reanalysed the PCR reads using MiXCR and keeps one entry per CDR3 protein. The table has around 480,000 distinct CDR3 sequences, around 23% seen once. The specimen was naive CD8+ T cells from blood, with Jurkat cell RNA spiked in. The subset was: FACS-sorted CD8+CD4-CCR7+CD45RA+ naive T cells. Source of these receptors: a human donor in good health. Some libraries in this study had Jurkat cell RNA spiked in.

This clonotype occurred many times. This chain joins TRBV7-9 and TRBJ2-3; 9 bases line up with TRBD2. Germline CDR1 SEHNR, CDR2 FQNEAQ (reference sequence). This CDR3 spans 15 amino acids. V trimming: 3 bases; J trimming: 1 base; junction bases outside the gene matches: 2. The CDR3 nucleotides read TGTGCCAGCAGCTTCGGCGGGAGGGGCACAGATACGCAGTATTTT. Its protein is CASSFGGRGTDTQYF.

This chain joins TRBV4-1 and TRBJ1-5; D not certain. CDR3 size: 15 residues. V was clipped by 0 bases and J by 6 bases, with 12 bases between them. Germline V gene lookup returns CDR1 MGHRA and CDR2 YSYEKL. CDR3 DNA: TGCGCCAGCAGCCAAGATCTGGTAGGAGGTCAGCCCCAGCATTTT. Amino acid sequence: CASSQDLVGGQPQHF.

This sequence joins TRBV27 and TRBJ2-7; D is possibly TRBD1 (5 bases). This CDR3 is built from 13 residues. Per the germline V gene, CDR1 is MNHEY and CDR2 is SMNVEV (reference sequence). The germline V and J ends were trimmed by 3 bases and 4 bases, with 10 bases remaining between them. DNA of the CDR3: TGTGCCAGCAGTTTTGGCAGGGAATACGAGCAGTACTTC. Residues: CASSFGREYEQYF.